This TCR beta chain was documented in a study of T-cell reconstitution after alpha-beta-depleted transplantation in children. CDR1 and CDR2 from the germline V gene are SGDLS and YYNGEE. The CDR3 sequence is 13 residues long. The V and J ends lost 4 bases and 5 bases respectively, with 11 bases between them. Researchers prepared the TCRbeta library using unique molecular identifiers, the study reports. TCRdb re-called the PCR reads with MiXCR, one entry per CDR3 protein. The sample lists about 400,000 distinct CDR3 sequences; roughly 22% were seen once. The specimen comprised PBMCs from the stem cell graft donor, sampled from the stem cell graft. This TCR came from a human donor who donated a stem cell graft to a child with acute myeloid leukemia. This chain links TRBV9 with TRBJ2-3; D call uncertain. This CDR3 reads CASSPRLLDTQYF. Here the CDR3 DNA reads TGTGCCAGCAGCCCGCGGCTGTTAGATACGCAGTATTTT.